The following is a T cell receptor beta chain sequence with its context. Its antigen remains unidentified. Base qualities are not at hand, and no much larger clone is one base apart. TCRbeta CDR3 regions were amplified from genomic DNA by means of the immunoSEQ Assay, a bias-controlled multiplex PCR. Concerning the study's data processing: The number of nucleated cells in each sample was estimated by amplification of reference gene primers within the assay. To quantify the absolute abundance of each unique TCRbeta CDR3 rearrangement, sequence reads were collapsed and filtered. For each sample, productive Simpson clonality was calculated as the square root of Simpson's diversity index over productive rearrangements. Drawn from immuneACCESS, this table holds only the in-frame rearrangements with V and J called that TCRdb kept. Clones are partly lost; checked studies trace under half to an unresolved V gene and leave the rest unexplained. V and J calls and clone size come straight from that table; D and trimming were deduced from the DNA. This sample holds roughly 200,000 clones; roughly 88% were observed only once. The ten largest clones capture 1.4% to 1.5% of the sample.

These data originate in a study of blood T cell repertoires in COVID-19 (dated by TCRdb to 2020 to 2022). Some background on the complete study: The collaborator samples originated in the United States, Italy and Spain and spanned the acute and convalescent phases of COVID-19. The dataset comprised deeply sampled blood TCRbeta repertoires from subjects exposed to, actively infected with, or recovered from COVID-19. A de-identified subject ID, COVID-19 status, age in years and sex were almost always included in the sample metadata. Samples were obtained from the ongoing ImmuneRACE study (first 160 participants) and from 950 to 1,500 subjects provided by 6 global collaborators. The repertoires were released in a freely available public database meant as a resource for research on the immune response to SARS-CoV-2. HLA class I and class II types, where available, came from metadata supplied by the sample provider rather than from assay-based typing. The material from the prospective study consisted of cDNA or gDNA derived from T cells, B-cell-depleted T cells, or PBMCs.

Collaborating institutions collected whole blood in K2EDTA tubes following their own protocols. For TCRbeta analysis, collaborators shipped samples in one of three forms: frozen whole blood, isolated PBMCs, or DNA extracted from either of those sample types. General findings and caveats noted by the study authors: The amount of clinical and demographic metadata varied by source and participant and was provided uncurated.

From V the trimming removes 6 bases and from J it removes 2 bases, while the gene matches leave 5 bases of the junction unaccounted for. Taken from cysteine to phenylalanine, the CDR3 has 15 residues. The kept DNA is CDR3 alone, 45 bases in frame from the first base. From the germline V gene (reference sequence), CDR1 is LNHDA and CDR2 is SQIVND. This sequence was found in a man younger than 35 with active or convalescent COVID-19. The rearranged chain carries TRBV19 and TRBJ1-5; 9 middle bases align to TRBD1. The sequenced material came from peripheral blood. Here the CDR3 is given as CASSSRQGGNQPQHF. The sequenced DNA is TGTGCCAGTAGCTCTAGACAGGGGGGCAATCAGCCCCAGCATTTT.